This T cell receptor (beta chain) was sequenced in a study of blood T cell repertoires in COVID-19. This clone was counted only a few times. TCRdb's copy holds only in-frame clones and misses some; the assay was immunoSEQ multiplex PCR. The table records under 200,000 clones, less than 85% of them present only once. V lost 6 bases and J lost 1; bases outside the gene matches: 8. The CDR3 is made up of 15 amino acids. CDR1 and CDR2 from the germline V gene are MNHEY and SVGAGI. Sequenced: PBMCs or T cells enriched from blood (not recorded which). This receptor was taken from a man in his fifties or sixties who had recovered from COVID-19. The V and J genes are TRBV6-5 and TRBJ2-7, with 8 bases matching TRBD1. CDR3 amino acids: CASRAGTGPSYEQYF. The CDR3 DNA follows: TGTGCCAGCAGGGCCGGGACAGGACCTTCCTACGAGCAGTACTTC.